Listed below are T cell receptor beta chains from one sample, sequenced in a study of T cell repertoires in cytomegalovirus infection. One entry per CDR3 protein, called by TCRdb with MiXCR from the reads. Of under 200,000 distinct CDR3 sequences listed, roughly 9% are singletons. Sequencing input: PBMCs. These receptors were obtained from a human donor in good health (CMV status not recorded). Some clones in this sample may be carry-over from other donors' samples. Both conserved end residues are part of each CDR3. D genes are given only for firm matches.

- TRBV7-2 CASSLSSYMGGEAFF
TRBD2 TRBV5-5 CASSPLASGRADRETQYF
TRBD1 TRBV2 CASRDRGRLGGYTF
- TRBV7-2 CASSLAGSTDTQYF
- TRBV19 CASSIAGNTGELFF
- TRBV7-9 CASSLGGHPKSFF
TRBD1 TRBV7-2 CASSTNPTGPQETQYF
- TRBV14 CASSQVNTEAFF
- TRBV11-2 CASSLRGGRGANVLTF
TRBD1 TRBV20-1 CSASLYRGVRFEQYF
- TRBV5-4 CASSLDTTGGELFF
- TRBV20-1 CSAFDETTFF
TRBD1 TRBV2 CASKDRSSYEQYF
TRBD2 TRBV4-3 CASSQSAGPPGETQYF
- TRBV6-1 CASSPRPYNEQFF
- TRBV7-2 CASSLREGGLSNQPQHF
TRBD1 TRBV7-2 CASSSEGQLQETQYF